This T cell receptor (beta chain) was documented in a study of spatial heterogeneity in lung cancer. On the study more broadly: For the average unique TCR and UMI combination, more than eight occurrences appeared in raw reads. General study results and limits: Ubiquitous and regional nonsynonymous mutation counts were tracked by ubiquitous and regional expanded TCR counts, respectively. In tumors, expanded intratumoral alpha and beta TCR counts tracked mutation counts.

Points on this clonotype: Its matching antigen is unknown.

The CDR3 covers 16 residues. With 5 bases clipped from V and 5 bases from J, the junction kept 8 bases outside the gene matches. The germline gives CDR1 SQVTM, CDR2 ANQGSEA. Time point here: sample taken at primary tumor resection. No cell sorting; template was whole RNA from tumor, lung tissue or PBMC. Via MiXCR, TCRdb re-called the 5' RACE reads, giving one row per CDR3 protein. Here the sample spans about 910 distinct CDR3 sequences, 35% to 45% being singletons. This receptor was taken from a female donor with early-stage non-small cell lung cancer. The rearrangement uses TRBV29-1 and TRBJ2-1; 14 bases align to TRBD2. Material: lung tumor tissue, obtained at surgery. The CDR3 sequence is CSVFPWTSGRNNEQFF. CDR3 bases: TGCAGCGTTTTTCCGTGGACTAGCGGGAGGAACAATGAGCAGTTCTTC.